The TCR beta chain under discussion was sequenced for a study of T-cell reconstitution after alpha-beta-depleted transplantation in children. Findings of the study overall: Once a year had passed after transplant, T-cell counts and diversity came mostly from newly produced T cells.

Unique molecular identifiers featured in how the TCRbeta library was prepared. TCRdb re-derived calls from the PCR reads in MiXCR, one entry per CDR3 protein. The table shows about 280,000 distinct CDR3 sequences, with around a tenth occurring only once. This clonotype was seen many times. As yet, its antigen is unknown. At one boundary the junction diverges from the germline segment, which might be a read error. This TCR derives from a male patient aged 2 to 9 who had a stem cell transplant for chronic granulomatous disease, so the T cells may come from the graft donor. The specimen comprised peripheral blood, sampled 180 days after TCRalphabeta/CD19-depleted stem cell transplant.

The chain's CDR3 is CVMGGALF. The DNA of the CDR3 is TGTGTGATGGGGGGGGCCTTGTTC. The rearrangement uses TRBV30 and TRBJ1-2, with D perhaps matching TRBD1 (6 bases). Germline V gene data show CDR1 as GTSNPN and CDR2 as SVGIG (reference sequence). The CDR3 length is 8 residues.